The source of this TCR beta chain is a study of cytomegalovirus exposure and HLA in healthy donors. Notes on this clone: Its antigen remains unknown.

The CDR3 sequence is 18 residues long. Germline CDR1 SGHTA, CDR2 FQGTGA. With 5 bases removed from V and 1 base from J, the gap between germline ends came to 20 bases. The study's findings and limits: As a later analysis showed, a missense DCLRE1C variant was linked to trimming of TCR beta V- and J-genes. A prior analysis recorded that most TCR beta V segments were productive about 87% or about 30% of the time.

With 60 Vbeta and 13 Jbeta primers, the PCR was carried out. Repertoires were generated with immunoSEQ multiplex PCR, while TCRdb's copy carries only in-frame clones and drops some. Of more than 120,000 clones listed, 82% are singletons. This sequence was found in a male donor in good health and CMV-seronegative. Sequenced: PBMCs. The chain is built from TRBV7-3 and TRBJ2-2, with TRBD1 as a possible D gene (6 bases). The CDR3 nucleotides read TGTGCCAGCAGCCCCCCCCCAAGCAAACAGGGGAACACCGGGGAGCTGTTTTTT. Encoded protein: CASSPPPSKQGNTGELFF.